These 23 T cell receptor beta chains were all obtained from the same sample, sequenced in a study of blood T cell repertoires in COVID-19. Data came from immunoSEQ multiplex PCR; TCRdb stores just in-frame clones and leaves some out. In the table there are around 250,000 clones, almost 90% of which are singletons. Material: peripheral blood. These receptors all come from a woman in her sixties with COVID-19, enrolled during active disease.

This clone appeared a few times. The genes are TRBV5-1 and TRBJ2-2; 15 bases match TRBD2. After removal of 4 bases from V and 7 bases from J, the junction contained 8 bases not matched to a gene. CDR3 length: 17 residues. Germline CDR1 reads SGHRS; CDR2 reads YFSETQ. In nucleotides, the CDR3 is TGCGCCAGCAGCATCCGGACTAGCGGGGGGGCCGGCGGGGAGCTGTTTTTT. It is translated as CASSIRTSGGAGGELFF. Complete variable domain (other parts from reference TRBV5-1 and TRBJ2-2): KAGVTQTPRYLIKTRGQQVTLSCSPISGHRSVSWYQQTPGQGLQFLFEYFSETQRNKGNFPGRFSGRQFSNSRSEMNVSTLELGDSALYLCASSIRTSGGAGGELFFGEGSRLTVL.

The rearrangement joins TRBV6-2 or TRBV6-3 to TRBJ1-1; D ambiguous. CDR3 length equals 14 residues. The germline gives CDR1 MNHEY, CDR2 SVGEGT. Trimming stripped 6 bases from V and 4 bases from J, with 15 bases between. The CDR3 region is CASSLWSPSTEAFF. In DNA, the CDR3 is TGTGCCAGCAGCCTTTGGTCCCCGAGCACTGAAGCTTTCTTT.

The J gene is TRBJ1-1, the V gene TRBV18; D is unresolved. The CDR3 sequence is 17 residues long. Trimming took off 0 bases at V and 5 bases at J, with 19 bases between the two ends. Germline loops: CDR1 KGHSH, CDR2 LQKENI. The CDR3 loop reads CASSPPIAVQAGTEAFF. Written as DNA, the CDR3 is TGTGCCAGCTCACCACCCATCGCCGTCCAGGCGGGGACTGAAGCTTTCTTT.

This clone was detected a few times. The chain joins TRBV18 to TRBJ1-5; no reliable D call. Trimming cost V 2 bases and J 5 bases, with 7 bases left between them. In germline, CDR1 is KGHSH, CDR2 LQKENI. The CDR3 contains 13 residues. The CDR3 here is CASSPFGDQPQHF. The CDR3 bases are TGTGCCAGCTCACCATTCGGGGATCAGCCCCAGCATTTT.

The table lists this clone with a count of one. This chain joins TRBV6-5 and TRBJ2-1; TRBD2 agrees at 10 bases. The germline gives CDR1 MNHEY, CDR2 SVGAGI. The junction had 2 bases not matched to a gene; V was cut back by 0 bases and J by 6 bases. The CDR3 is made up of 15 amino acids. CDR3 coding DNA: TGTGCCAGCAGTTACTCTAGCGGGGGGCCCAATGAGCAGTTCTTC. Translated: CASSYSSGGPNEQFF.

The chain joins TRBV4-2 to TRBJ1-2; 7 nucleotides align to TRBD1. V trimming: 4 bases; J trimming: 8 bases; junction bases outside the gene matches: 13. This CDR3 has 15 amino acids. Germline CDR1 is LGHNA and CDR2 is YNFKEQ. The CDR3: CASSPQPGTVEGYTF. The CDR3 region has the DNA TGTGCCAGCAGCCCACAACCCGGGACAGTGGAGGGCTACACCTTC.

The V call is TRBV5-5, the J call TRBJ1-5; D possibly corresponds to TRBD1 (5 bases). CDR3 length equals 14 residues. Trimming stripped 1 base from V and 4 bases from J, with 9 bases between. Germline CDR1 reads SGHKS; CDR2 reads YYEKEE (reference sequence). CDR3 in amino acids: CASSLSQDNQPQHF. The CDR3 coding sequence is TGTGCCAGCAGCTTGTCACAGGATAATCAGCCCCAGCATTTT.

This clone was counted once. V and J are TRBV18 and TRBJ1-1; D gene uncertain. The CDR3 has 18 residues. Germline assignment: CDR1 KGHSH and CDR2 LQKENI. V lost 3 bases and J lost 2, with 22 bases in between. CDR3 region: CASSPAGWRQHVNTEAFF. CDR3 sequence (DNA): TGTGCCAGCTCACCCGCGGGTTGGCGCCAGCACGTCAACACTGAAGCTTTCTTT. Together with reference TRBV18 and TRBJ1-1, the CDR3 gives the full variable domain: NAGVMQNPRHLVRRRGQEARLRCSPMKGHSHVYWYRQLPEEGLKFMVYLQKENIIDESGMPKERFSAEFPKEGPSILRIQQVVRGDSAAYFCASSPAGWRQHVNTEAFFGQGTRLTVV.

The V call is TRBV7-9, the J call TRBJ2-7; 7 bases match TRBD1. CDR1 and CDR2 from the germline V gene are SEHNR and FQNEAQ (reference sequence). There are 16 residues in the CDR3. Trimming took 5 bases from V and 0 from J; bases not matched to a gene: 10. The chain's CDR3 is CASSRIGTALSYEQYF. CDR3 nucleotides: TGTGCCAGCAGCCGAATTGGGACAGCCCTCTCCTACGAGCAGTACTTC.

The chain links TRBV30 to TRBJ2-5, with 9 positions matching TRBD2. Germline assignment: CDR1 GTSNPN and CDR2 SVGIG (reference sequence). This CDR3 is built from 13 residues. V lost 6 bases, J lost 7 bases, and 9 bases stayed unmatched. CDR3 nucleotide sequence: TGTGCCTGTTCTTTTAGCGGGGGTGGGACCCAGTACTTC. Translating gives CACSFSGGGTQYF. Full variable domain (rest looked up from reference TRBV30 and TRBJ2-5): SQTIHQWPATLVQPVGSPLSLECTVEGTSNPNLYWYRQAAGRGLQLLFYSVGIGQISSEVPQNLSASRPQDRQFILSSKKLLLSDSGFYLCACSFSGGGTQYFGPGTRLLVL.

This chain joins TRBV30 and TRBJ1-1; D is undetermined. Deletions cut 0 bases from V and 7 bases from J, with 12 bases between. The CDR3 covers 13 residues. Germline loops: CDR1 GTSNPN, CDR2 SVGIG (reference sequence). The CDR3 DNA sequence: TGTGCCTGGAGTGTACGGTCCTATGGTGAAGCTTTCTTT. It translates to CAWSVRSYGEAFF.

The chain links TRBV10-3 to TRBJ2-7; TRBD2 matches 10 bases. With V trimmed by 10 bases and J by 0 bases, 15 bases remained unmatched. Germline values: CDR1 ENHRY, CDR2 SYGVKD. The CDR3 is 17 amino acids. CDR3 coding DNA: TGTGCCACCAGGGTTCCTAGCGGGGGCCTAAGCTCCTACGAGCAGTACTTC. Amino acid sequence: CATRVPSGGLSSYEQYF.

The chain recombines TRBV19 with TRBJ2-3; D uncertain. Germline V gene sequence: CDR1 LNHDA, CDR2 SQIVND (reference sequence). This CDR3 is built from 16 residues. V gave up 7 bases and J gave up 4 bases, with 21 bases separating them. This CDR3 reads CASTPRPQSVSDTQYF. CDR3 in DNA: TGTGCCAGTACCCCACGTCCTCAAAGCGTGTCAGATACGCAGTATTTT. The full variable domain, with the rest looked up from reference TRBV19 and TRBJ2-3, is DGGITQSPKYLFRKEGQNVTLSCEQNLNHDAMYWYRQDPGQGLRLIYYSQIVNDFQKGDIAEGYSVSREKKESFPLTVTSAQKNPTAFYLCASTPRPQSVSDTQYFGPGTRLTVL.

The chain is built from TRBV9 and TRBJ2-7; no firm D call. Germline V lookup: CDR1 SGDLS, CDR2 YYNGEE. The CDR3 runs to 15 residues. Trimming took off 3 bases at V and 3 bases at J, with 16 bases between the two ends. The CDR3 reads CASSAQDSTDYEQYF. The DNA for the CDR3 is TGTGCCAGCAGCGCCCAAGACTCGACCGACTACGAGCAGTACTTC. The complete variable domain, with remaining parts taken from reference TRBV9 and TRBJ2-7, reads DSGVTQTPKHLITATGQRVTLRCSPRSGDLSVYWYQQSLDQGLQFLIQYYNGEERAKGNILERFSAQQFPDLHSELNLSSLELGDSALYFCASSAQDSTDYEQYFGPGTRLTVT.

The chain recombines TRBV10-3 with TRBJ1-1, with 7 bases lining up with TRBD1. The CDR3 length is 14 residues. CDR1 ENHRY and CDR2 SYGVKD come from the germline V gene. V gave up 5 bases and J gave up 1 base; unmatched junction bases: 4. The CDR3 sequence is CAISTQGRNTEAFF. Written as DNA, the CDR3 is TGTGCCATCAGTACACAGGGGAGGAACACTGAAGCTTTCTTT.

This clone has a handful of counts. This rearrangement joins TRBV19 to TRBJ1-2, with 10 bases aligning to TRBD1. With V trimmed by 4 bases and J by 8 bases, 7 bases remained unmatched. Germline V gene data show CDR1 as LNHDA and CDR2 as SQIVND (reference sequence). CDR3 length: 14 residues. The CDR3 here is CASSRDRGFGGYTF. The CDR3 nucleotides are TGTGCCAGTAGTAGGGACAGGGGATTCGGAGGCTACACCTTC.

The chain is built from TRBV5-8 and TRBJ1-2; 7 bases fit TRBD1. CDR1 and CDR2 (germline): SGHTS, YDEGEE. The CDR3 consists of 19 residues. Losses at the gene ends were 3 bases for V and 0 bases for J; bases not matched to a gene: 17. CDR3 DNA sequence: TGTGCCAGCAGCTCCATTAGGGTGGGACAGTCGAGCTCTAACTATGGCTACACCTTC. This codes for CASSSIRVGQSSSNYGYTF.

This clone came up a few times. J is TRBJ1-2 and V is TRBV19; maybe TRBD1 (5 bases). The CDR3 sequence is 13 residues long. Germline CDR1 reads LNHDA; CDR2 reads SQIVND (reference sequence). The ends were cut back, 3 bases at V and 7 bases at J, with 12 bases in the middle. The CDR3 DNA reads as TGTGCCAGTAGTATTGGGGGGATAGGTGGCTACACCTTC. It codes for CASSIGGIGGYTF. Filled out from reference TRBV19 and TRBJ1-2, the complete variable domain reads DGGITQSPKYLFRKEGQNVTLSCEQNLNHDAMYWYRQDPGQGLRLIYYSQIVNDFQKGDIAEGYSVSREKKESFPLTVTSAQKNPTAFYLCASSIGGIGGYTFGSGTRLTVV.

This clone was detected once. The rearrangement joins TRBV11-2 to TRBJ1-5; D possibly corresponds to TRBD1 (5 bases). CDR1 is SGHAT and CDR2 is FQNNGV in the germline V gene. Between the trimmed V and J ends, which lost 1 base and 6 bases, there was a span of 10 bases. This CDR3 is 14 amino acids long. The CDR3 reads CASSLGGEGQPQHF. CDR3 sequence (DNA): TGTGCCAGCAGCTTAGGAGGGGAGGGTCAGCCCCAGCATTTT.

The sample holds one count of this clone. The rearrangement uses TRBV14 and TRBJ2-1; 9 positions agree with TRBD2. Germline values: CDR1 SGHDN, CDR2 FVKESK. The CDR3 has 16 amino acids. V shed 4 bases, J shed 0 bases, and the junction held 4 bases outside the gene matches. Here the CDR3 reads CASSRLAGVSYNEQFF. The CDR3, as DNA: TGTGCCAGCAGCCGATTAGCGGGGGTCTCCTACAATGAGCAGTTCTTC. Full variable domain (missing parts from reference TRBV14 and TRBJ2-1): EAGVTQFPSHSVIEKGQTVTLRCDPISGHDNLYWYRRVMGKEIKFLLHFVKESKQDESGMPNNRFLAERTGGTYSTLKVQPAELEDSGVYFCASSRLAGVSYNEQFFGPGTRLTVL.

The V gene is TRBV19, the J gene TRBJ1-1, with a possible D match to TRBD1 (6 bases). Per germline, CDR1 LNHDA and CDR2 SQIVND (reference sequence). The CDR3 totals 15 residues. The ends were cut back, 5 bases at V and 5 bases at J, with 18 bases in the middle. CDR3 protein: CASSPPGRGGTEAFF. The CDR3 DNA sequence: TGTGCCAGTAGTCCCCCCGGGAGGGGGGGGACTGAAGCTTTCTTT. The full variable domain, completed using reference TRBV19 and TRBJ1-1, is DGGITQSPKYLFRKEGQNVTLSCEQNLNHDAMYWYRQDPGQGLRLIYYSQIVNDFQKGDIAEGYSVSREKKESFPLTVTSAQKNPTAFYLCASSPPGRGGTEAFFGQGTRLTVV.

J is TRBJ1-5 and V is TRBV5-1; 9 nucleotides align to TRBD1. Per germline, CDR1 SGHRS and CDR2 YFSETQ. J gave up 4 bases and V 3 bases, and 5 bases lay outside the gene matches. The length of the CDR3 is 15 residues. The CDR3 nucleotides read TGCGCCAGCAGCTACACAGGGGGCGGAAATCAGCCCCAGCATTTT. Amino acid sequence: CASSYTGGGNQPQHF. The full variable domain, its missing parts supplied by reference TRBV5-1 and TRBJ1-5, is KAGVTQTPRYLIKTRGQQVTLSCSPISGHRSVSWYQQTPGQGLQFLFEYFSETQRNKGNFPGRFSGRQFSNSRSEMNVSTLELGDSALYLCASSYTGGGNQPQHFGDGTRLSIL.

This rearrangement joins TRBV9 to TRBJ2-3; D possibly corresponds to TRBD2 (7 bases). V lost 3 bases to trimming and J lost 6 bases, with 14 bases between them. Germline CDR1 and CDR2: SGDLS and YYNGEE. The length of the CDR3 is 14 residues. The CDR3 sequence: CASSERGRADTQYF. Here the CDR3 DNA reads TGTGCCAGCAGCGAAAGGGGGAGGGCGGATACGCAGTATTTT. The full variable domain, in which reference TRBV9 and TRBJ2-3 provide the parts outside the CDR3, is DSGVTQTPKHLITATGQRVTLRCSPRSGDLSVYWYQQSLDQGLQFLIQYYNGEERAKGNILERFSAQQFPDLHSELNLSSLELGDSALYFCASSERGRADTQYFGPGTRLTVL.